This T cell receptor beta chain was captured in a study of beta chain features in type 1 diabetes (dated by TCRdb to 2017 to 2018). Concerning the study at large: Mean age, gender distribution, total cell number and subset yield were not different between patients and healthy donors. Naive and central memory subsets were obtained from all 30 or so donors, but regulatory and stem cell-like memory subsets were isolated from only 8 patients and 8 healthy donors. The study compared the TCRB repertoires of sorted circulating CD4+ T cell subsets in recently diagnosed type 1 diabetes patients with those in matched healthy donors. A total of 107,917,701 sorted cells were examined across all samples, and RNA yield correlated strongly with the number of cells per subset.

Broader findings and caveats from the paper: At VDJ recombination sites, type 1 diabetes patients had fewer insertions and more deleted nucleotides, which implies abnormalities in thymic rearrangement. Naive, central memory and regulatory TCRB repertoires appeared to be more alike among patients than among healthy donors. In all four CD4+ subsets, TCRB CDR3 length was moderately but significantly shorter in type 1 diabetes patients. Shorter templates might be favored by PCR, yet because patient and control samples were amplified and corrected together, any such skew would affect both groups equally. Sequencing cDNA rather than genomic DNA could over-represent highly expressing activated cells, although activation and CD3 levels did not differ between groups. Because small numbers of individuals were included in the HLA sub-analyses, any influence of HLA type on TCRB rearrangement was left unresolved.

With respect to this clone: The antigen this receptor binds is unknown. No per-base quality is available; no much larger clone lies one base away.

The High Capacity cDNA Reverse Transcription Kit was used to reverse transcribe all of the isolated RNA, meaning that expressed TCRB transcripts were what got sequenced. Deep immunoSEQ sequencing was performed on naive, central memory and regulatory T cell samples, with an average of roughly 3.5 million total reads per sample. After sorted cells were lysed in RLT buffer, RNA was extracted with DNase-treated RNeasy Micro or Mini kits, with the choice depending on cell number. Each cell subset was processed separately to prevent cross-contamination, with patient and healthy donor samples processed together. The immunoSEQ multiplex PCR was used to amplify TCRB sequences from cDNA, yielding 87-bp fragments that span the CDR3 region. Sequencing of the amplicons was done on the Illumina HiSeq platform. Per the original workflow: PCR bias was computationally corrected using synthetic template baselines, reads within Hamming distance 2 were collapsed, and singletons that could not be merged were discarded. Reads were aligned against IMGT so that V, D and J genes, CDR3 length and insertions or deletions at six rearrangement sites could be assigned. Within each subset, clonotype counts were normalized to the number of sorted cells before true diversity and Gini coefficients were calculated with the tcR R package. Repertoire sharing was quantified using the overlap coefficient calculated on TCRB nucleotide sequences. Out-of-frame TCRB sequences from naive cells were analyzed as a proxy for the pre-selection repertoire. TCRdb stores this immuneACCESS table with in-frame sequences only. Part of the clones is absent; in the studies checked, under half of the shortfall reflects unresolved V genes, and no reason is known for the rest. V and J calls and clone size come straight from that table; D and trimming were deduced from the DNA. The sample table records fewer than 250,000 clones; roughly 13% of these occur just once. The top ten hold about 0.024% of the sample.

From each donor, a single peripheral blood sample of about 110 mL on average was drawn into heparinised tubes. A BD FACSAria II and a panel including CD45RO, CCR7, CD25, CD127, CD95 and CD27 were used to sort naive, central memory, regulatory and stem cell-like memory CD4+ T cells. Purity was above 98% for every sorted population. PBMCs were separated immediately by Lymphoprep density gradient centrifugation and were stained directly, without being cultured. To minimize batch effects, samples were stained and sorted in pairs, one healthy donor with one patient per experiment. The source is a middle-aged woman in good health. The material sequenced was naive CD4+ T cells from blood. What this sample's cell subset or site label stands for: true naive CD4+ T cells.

The CDR3 protein: CASSVVGPANTEAFF. The nucleotide sequence reads as follows: TGTGCCAGCAGCGTAGTGGGGCCCGCGAACACTGAAGCTTTCTTT. The chain uses TRBV9 and TRBJ1-1; TRBD1 is a possible D gene, resting on 5 matching bases. CDR1 and CDR2, per the germline V gene, are SGDLS and YYNGEE. At the junction V is shortened by 0 bases and J by 1 base, with 10 bases in between. The CDR3 runs 15 residues from the cysteine to the phenylalanine. This entry keeps only the CDR3 DNA: 45 bases, framed from base 1.